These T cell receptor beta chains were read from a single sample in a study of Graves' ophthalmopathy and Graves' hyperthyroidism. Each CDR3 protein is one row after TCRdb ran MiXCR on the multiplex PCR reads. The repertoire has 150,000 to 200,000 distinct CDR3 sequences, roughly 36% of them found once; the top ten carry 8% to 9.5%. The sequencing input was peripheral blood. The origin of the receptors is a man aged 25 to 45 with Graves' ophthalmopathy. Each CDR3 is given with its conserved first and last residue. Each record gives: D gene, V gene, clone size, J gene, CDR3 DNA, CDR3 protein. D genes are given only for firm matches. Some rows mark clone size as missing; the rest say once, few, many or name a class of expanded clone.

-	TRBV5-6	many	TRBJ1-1	TGTGCCAGCAGCTTATATGTACGCGCTGAAGCTTTCTTT	CASSLYVRAEAFF
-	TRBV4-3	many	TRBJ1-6	TGCGCCAGCAGCCAAGATATGGCAGGAAATTCACCCCTCCACTTT	CASSQDMAGNSPLHF
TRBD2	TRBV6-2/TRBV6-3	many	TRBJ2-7	TGTGCCAGCTCCCTGGGAGGGCTTTACGAGCAGTACTTC	CASSLGGLYEQYF
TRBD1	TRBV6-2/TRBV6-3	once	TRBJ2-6	TGTGCCAGCAGTTACTCGAAACCTCCCGGGACAGGAAGCTCTGGGGCCAACGTCCTGACTTTC	CASSYSKPPGTGSSGANVLTF
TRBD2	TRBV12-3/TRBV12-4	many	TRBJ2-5	TGTGCCAGCACCAGAGAGTTCTGGACTAGCGGACAAGAGACCCAGTACTTC	CASTREFWTSGQETQYF
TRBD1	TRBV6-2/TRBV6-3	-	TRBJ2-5	TGTGCCACCAACTTCCAAGGGGGCGAAGAGACCCAGTACTTC	CATNFQGGEETQYF
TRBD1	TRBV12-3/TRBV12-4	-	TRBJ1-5	TGTGCCAGCAGTTACGGACAGGGGGCGAACCAGCATTTT	CASSYGQGANQHF
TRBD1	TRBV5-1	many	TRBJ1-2	TGCGCCAGCAGCTCCAACACCGGGACAGGGAGTGATGGCTACACCTTC	CASSSNTGTGSDGYTF
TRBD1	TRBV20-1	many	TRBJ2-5	TGCAGTGCACCAGCCCGGACAGGGGGGTTGGAGACCCAGTACTTC	CSAPARTGGLETQYF
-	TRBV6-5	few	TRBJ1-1	TGTGCCAGCAGTTTAAATTCTAAGCGGGACACTGAAGCTTTCTTT	CASSLNSKRDTEAFF
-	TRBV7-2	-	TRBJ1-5	TGTGCCAGCAGCAAAGCAGGAAATCAGCCCCAGCATTTT	CASSKAGNQPQHF
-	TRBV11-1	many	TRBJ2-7	TGTGCCAGCAGCTTAGACGGGGGACACCGCTACTACGAGCAGTACTTC	CASSLDGGHRYYEQYF
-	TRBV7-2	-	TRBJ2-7	TGTGCCAGCAGCCCCGGTGGGACAATCCTCCACGAGCAGTACTTC	CASSPGGTILHEQYF
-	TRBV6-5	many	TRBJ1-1	TGTGCCAGCAGTCACGACAGAAACACTGAAGCTTTCTTT	CASSHDRNTEAFF
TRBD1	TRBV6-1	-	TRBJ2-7	TGTGCCAGCAGAAGGGACAGGGGGGCCTACGAGCAGTACTTC	CASRRDRGAYEQYF
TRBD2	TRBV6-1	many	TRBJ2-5	TGTGCCAGCAGTGAAACCCCTAGGACTAGGAGTGAGACCCAGTACTTC	CASSETPRTRSETQYF
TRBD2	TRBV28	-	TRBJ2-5	TGTGCCAGCAGTTACCGGCGGGAGAGTGAGACCCAGTACTTC	CASSYRRESETQYF
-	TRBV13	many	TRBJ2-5	TGTGCCAGCACCATCCAGGACAGTCAAGAGACCCAGTACTTC	CASTIQDSQETQYF
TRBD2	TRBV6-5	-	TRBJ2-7	TGTGCCAGCAGTTGGACTAGCGGCTACGAGCAGTACTTC	CASSWTSGYEQYF
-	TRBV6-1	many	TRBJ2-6	TGTGCCAGCAGTGTTACCTTCTCTGGGGCCAACGTCCTGACTTTC	CASSVTFSGANVLTF
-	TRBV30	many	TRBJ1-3	TGTGCTTGGGGCCTTGGAAACACCATATATTTT	CAWGLGNTIYF
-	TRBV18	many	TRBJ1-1	TGTGCCAGCTCACCGGGCCAGGCGAGGACTGAAGCTTTCTTT	CASSPGQARTEAFF